These 18 T cell receptor beta chains were sequenced from one sample in a study of blood T cell repertoires in COVID-19. The data were produced by immunoSEQ multiplex PCR, yet TCRdb's version contains in-frame clones alone and is incomplete. Counted here are approximately 75,000 clones, less than 85% occurring once; the ten biggest clones make up 2% to 3%. Sequenced: peripheral blood. These receptor sequences come from a human donor with acute or convalescent COVID-19. The donor label of this sample is uncertain.

The chain recombines TRBV28 with TRBJ2-6; the match to TRBD1 covers 12 bases. CDR3 length equals 16 residues. The germline V gene has CDR1 MDHEN and CDR2 SYDVKM. The ends lost 7 bases at V and 2 bases at J; junction bases unmatched: 3. In DNA, the CDR3 is TGTGCCAGCAAGGGGACAGGGGGCGCTGGGGCCAACGTCCTGACTTTC. Encoded protein: CASKGTGGAGANVLTF.

This clone was detected only once. The J gene is TRBJ2-2, the V gene TRBV18; no clear D. The CDR3 loop spans 14 amino acids. V gave up 0 bases and J gave up 6 bases, with 8 bases separating them. Germline CDR1 KGHSH, CDR2 LQKENI. The CDR3 sequence is CASSPPVGAGELFF. For the CDR3, the DNA is TGTGCCAGCTCACCACCGGTAGGAGCCGGGGAGCTGTTTTTT.

This chain uses TRBV11-2 with TRBJ1-1; tentatively, D is TRBD1 (6 bases). V lost 4 bases to trimming and J lost 5 bases, with 8 bases between them. Germline CDR1 SGHAT, CDR2 FQNNGV. The length of the CDR3 is 12 residues. CDR3: CASSSRGTEAFF. DNA for the CDR3: TGTGCCAGCAGCTCCAGGGGTACTGAAGCTTTCTTT.

The DNA of the CDR3 is TGTGCCAGCTGGACAGGGAATTATGGCTACACCTTC. Translated, it gives CASWTGNYGYTF. This chain uses TRBV28 with TRBJ1-2, with 8 bases lining up with TRBD1. With 8 bases clipped from V and 5 bases from J, the junction kept 4 bases outside the gene matches. Germline V CDR1 and CDR2: MDHEN, SYDVKM. The CDR3 runs 12 residues.

This sequence joins TRBV19 and TRBJ2-7; 8 positions agree with TRBD1. The CDR3 has 14 residues. V shed 4 bases and J 2 bases; nucleotides not matched to a gene: 4. Germline V gives CDR1 LNHDA, CDR2 SQIVND (reference sequence). The CDR3 here is CASSTTGGPYEQYF. The DNA for the CDR3 is TGTGCCAGTAGTACTACAGGGGGACCCTACGAGCAGTACTTC.

J is TRBJ1-2 and V is TRBV11-2; no firm D call. CDR3 size: 14 residues. The V end lost 0 bases, the J end lost 3 bases, and 8 bases lay between the germline ends. Per germline, CDR1 SGHAT and CDR2 FQNNGV. CDR3 DNA: TGTGCCAGCAGCTTAGAGGTGGGAGACTATGGCTACACCTTC. Protein sequence: CASSLEVGDYGYTF.

The chain recombines TRBV10-3 with TRBJ2-2, with D perhaps TRBD2 (6 bases). The CDR3 spans 15 residues. Germline CDR1 ENHRY, CDR2 SYGVKD. Trimming removed 3 bases at V and 7 bases at J, with 15 bases between. CDR3 sequence: CAISDVGGTGGELFF. For the CDR3, the DNA is TGTGCCATCAGTGATGTTGGGGGGACGGGCGGGGAGCTGTTTTTT.

This rearrangement joins TRBV5-1 to TRBJ1-5; a possible D gene is TRBD1 (6 bases). With 3 bases removed from V and 7 bases from J, the gap between germline ends came to 17 bases. Germline V lookup: CDR1 SGHRS, CDR2 YFSETQ. CDR3 length: 15 residues. CDR3 region: CASSSIPQGRQPQHF. The DNA for the CDR3 is TGCGCCAGCAGCTCAATTCCCCAGGGGCGACAGCCCCAGCATTTT.

V and J are TRBV3-1 (or the pseudogene TRBV3-2) and TRBJ2-2; D unclear. CDR3 size: 14 residues. Germline lookup yields CDR1 LGHDT and CDR2 YNNKEL (reference sequence). The V end was cut by 1 base, the J end by 4 bases, with 7 bases between. The CDR3 region has the DNA TGTGCCAGCAGCCAAGGTTGGAGCACCGGGGAGCTGTTTTTT. Amino acids: CASSQGWSTGELFF.

This chain connects TRBV2 to TRBJ2-7; TRBD1 is a possible D gene (7 bases). CDR3 length: 15 residues. The V end lost 4 bases, the J end lost 9 bases, and 22 bases lay between the germline ends. Germline loops: CDR1 SNHLY, CDR2 FYNNEI. The CDR3 nucleotides are TGTGCCAGCAGTGCGGAGGCGGGACAGCCTCGGGGGCAGTACTTC. Its protein product is CASSAEAGQPRGQYF.

The gene calls are TRBV28 and TRBJ2-1, with TRBD2 matching over 8 bases. The germline V gene has CDR1 MDHEN and CDR2 SYDVKM. V was pared by 6 bases and J by 8 bases, with 9 bases of the junction left unmatched. There are 14 residues in the CDR3. In nucleotides, the CDR3 is TGTGCCAGCAGGGACCGGGGGGGCCGGCATGAGCAGTTCTTC. As protein: CASRDRGGRHEQFF.

The sample holds one count of this clone. The chain carries TRBV7-2 and TRBJ1-4; a possible D gene is TRBD1 (6 bases). The V end lost 3 bases, the J end lost 6 bases, and 11 bases lay between the germline ends. Per germline, CDR1 SGHTA and CDR2 FQGNSA. The CDR3 totals 14 residues. The CDR3: CASSFPGQYEKLFF. In nucleotides, the CDR3 is TGTGCCAGCAGCTTCCCTGGACAGTATGAAAAACTGTTTTTT. The whole variable domain, remainder taken from reference TRBV7-2 and TRBJ1-4, is GAGVSQSPSNKVTEKGKDVELRCDPISGHTALYWYRQSLGQGLEFLIYFQGNSAPDKSGLPSDRFSAERTGGSVSTLTIQRTQQEDSAVYLCASSFPGQYEKLFFGSGTQLSVL.

The chain links TRBV7-2 to TRBJ2-5; 7 bases fit TRBD2. V was clipped by 5 bases and J by 2 bases; unmatched bases: 5. Germline CDR1 is SGHTA and CDR2 is FQGNSA. CDR3 length: 14 residues. The chain's CDR3 is CASSPTRGQETQYF. CDR3 sequence (DNA): TGTGCCAGCAGCCCAACGCGGGGGCAAGAGACCCAGTACTTC.

V usage is TRBV6-2 or TRBV6-3 and J usage is TRBJ2-7; D is uncertain. This CDR3 spans 15 amino acids. The ends were cut back, 1 base at V and 2 bases at J, with 12 bases in the middle. Germline V gene lookup returns CDR1 MNHEY and CDR2 SVGEGT. The CDR3 DNA reads as TGTGCCAGCAGTTACTTGGGCAGGTCAACCTACGAGCAGTACTTC. This sequence encodes CASSYLGRSTYEQYF.

This rearrangement joins TRBV28 to TRBJ2-2, with D possibly matching TRBD2 (6 bases). Germline CDR1 MDHEN, CDR2 SYDVKM. The CDR3 is 14 amino acids. Trimming left V 6 bases short and J 5 bases short, with 13 bases between. The CDR3 DNA sequence: TGTGCCAGCAGGGTGGCGGCGGGGACCGGGGAGCTGTTTTTT. It translates to CASRVAAGTGELFF.

The chain links TRBV27 to TRBJ1-2; D might be TRBD1 (6 bases). The CDR3 sequence is 15 residues long. Per germline, CDR1 MNHEY and CDR2 SMNVEV (reference sequence). Trimming removed 0 bases at V and 3 bases at J, with 11 bases between. CDR3 coding DNA: TGTGCCAGCAGTTTATCGGCGGGGGGGCACTATGGCTACACCTTC. Protein: CASSLSAGGHYGYTF.

This clone was seen a handful of times. Written as DNA, the CDR3 is TGTGCCAGCAGTGACAGTCCCTCTGGAAACACCATATATTTT. Translation gives CASSDSPSGNTIYF. The chain combines TRBV3-1 (or the pseudogene TRBV3-2) with TRBJ1-3; the D gene is possibly TRBD1 (5 bases). V was trimmed by 6 bases and J by 0 bases, leaving 9 bases between them. The CDR3 sequence is 14 residues long. CDR1 is LGHDT, CDR2 YNNKEL, per germline (reference sequence).

This clone was seen a handful of times. Here the CDR3 reads CASSERPGTEAFF. In nucleotides, the CDR3 is TGTGCCAGCAGTGAACGCCCAGGGACTGAAGCTTTCTTT. The V and J genes are TRBV2 and TRBJ1-1, with D tentatively TRBD1 (5 bases). V lost 2 bases, J lost 5 bases, and 9 bases lay in between. Germline CDR1 SNHLY, CDR2 FYNNEI. This CDR3 comprises 13 residues.